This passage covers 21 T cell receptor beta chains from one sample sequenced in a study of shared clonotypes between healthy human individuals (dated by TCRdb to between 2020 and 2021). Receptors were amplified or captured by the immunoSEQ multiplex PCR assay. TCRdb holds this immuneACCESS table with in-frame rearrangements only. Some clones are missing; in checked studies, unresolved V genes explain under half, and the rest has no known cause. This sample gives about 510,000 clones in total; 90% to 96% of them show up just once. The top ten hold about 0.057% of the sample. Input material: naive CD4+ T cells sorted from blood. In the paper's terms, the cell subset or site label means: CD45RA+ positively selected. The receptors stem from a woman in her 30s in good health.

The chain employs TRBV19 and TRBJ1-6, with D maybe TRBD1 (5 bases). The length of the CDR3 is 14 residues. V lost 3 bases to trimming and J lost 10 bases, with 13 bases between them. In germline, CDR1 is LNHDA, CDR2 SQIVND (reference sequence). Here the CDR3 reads CASSIDSTGSPLHF. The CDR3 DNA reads TGTGCCAGTAGTATTGACAGCACAGGATCACCCCTCCACTTT.

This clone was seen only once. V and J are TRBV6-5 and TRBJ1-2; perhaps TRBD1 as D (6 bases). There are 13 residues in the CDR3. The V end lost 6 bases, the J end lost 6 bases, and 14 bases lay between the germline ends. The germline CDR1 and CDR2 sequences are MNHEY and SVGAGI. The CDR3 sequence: CASSPQGSDGYTF. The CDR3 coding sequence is TGTGCCAGCAGCCCACAGGGATCGGATGGCTACACCTTC.

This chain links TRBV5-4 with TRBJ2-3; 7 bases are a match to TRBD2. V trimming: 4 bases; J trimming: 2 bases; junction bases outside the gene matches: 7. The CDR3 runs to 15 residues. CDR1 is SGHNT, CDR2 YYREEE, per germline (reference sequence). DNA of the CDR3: TGTGCCAGCAGCAAACAAGCGGGGACCACAGATACGCAGTATTTT. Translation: CASSKQAGTTDTQYF.

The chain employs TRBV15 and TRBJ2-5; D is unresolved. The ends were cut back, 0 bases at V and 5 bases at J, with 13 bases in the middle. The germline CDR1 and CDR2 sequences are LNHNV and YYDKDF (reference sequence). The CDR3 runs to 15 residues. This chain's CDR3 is CATSRDLGRVETQYF. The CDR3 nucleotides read TGTGCCACCAGCAGAGATTTGGGTAGGGTGGAGACCCAGTACTTC.

The CDR3 DNA reads as TGTGCCAGCAGACGACTAGCAGGGAGCTCCTACAATGAGCAGTTCTTC. Protein sequence: CASRRLAGSSYNEQFF. This chain links TRBV28 with TRBJ2-1; 7 nucleotides agree with TRBD2. This CDR3 region has 16 residues. CDR1 and CDR2 (germline): MDHEN, SYDVKM. Losses at the gene ends were 6 bases for V and 0 bases for J; bases not matched to a gene: 8.

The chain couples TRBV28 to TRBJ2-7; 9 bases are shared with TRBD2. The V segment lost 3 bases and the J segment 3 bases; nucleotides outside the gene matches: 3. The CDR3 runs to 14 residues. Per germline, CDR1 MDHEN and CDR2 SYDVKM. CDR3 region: CASSFATSGYEQYF. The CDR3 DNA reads TGTGCCAGCAGTTTTGCGACTAGCGGCTACGAGCAGTACTTC.

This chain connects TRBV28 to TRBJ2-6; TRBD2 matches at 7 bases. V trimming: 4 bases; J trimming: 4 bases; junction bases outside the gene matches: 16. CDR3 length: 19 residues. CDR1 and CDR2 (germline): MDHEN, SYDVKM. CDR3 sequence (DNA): TGTGCCAGCAGTTCGTTCTGGGGTGGGGAGGGATTAGGGGCCAACGTCCTGACTTTC. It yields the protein CASSSFWGGEGLGANVLTF. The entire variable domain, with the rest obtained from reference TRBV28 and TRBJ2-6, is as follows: DVKVTQSSRYLVKRTGEKVFLECVQDMDHENMFWYRQDPGLGLRLIYFSYDVKMKEKGDIPEGYSVSREKKERFSLILESASTNQTSMYLCASSSFWGGEGLGANVLTFGAGSRLTVL.

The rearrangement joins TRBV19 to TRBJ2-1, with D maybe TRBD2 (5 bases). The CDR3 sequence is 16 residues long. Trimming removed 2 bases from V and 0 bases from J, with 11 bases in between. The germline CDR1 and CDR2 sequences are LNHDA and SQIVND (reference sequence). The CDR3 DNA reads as TGTGCCAGTAGTATATGGACTTATAGCTCCTACAATGAGCAGTTCTTC. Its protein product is CASSIWTYSSYNEQFF.

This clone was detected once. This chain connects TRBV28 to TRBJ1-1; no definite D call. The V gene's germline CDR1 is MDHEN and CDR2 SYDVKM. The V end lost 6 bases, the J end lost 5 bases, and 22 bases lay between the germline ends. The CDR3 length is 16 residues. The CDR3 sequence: CASSPVGERPRTEAFF. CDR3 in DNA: TGTGCCAGCAGCCCTGTGGGCGAAAGGCCAAGAACTGAAGCTTTCTTT.

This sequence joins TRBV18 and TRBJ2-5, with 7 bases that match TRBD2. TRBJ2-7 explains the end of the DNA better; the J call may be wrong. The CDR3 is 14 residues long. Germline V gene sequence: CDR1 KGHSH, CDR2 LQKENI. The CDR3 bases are TGTGCCAGCTCACCACCGGGACTACCCCTCGAGCAGTACTTC. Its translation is CASSPPGLPLEQYF.

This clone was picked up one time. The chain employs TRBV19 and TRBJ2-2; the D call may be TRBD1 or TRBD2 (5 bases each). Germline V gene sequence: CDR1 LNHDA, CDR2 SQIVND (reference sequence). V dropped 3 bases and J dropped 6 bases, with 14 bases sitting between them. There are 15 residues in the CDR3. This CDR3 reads CASSMGRGNPGELFF. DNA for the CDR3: TGTGCCAGTAGTATGGGACGGGGTAACCCCGGGGAGCTGTTTTTT.

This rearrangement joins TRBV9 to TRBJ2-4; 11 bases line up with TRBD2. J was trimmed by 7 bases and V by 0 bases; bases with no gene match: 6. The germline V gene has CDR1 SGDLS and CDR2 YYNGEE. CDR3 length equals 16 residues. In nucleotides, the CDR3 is TGTGCCAGCAGCGTAGTAGCGGGAGGGCCGGTTAACATTCAGTACTTC. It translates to CASSVVAGGPVNIQYF.

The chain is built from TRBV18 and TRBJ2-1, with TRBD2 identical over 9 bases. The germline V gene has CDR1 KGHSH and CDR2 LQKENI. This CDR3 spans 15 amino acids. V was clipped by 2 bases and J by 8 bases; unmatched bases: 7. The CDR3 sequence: CASSPVASGNDEQFF. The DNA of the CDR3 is TGTGCCAGCTCACCAGTGGCTAGCGGGAACGATGAGCAGTTCTTC.

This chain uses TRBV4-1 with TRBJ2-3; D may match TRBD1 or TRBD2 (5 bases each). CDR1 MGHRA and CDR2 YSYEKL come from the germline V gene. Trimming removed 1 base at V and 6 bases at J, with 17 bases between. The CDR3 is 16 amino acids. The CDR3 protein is CASSQVPGLGEDTQYF. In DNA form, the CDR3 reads TGCGCCAGCAGCCAAGTACCGGGCTTGGGGGAGGATACGCAGTATTTT.

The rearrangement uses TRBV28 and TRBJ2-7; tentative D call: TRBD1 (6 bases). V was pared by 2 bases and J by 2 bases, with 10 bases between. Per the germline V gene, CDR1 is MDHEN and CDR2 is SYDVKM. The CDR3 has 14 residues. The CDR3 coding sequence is TGTGCCAGCAGTTTACCTCAGGGGACCTACGAGCAGTACTTC. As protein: CASSLPQGTYEQYF.

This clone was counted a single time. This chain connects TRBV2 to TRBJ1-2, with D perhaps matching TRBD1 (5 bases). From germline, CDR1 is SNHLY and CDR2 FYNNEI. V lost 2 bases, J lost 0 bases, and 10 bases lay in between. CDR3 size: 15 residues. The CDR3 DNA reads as TGTGCCAGCAGTGAACTCAGGGAAGCTAACTATGGCTACACCTTC. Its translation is CASSELREANYGYTF.

CDR3: CASSWGGWDEQYF. The CDR3 DNA follows: TGTGCCAGCAGCTGGGGTGGGTGGGACGAGCAGTACTTC. The rearrangement links TRBV7-3 to TRBJ2-7; D gene unclear. Germline loops: CDR1 SGHTA, CDR2 FQGTGA. The CDR3 runs 13 residues. Trimming left V 4 bases short and J 5 bases short, with 12 bases between.

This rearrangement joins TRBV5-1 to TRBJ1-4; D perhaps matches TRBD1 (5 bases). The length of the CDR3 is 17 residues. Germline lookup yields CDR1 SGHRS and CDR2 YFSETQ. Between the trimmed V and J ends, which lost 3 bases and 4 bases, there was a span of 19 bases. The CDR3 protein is CASSSPPTGTNNEKLFF. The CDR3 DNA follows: TGCGCCAGCAGCTCCCCCCCAACAGGTACTAATAATGAAAAACTGTTTTTT.

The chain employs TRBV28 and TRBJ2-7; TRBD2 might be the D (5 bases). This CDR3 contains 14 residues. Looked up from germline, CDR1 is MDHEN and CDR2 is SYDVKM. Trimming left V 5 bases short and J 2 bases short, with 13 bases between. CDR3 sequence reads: CASSPTGKAYEQYF. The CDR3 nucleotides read TGTGCCAGCAGTCCCACGGGAAAGGCCTACGAGCAGTACTTC.

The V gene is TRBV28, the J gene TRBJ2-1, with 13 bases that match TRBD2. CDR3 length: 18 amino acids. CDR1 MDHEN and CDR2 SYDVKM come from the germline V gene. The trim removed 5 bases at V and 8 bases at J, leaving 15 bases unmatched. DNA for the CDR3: TGTGCCAGCAGTCTGTTGATTAGGACTAGCGGGAGATCCGATGAGCAGTTCTTC. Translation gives CASSLLIRTSGRSDEQFF.

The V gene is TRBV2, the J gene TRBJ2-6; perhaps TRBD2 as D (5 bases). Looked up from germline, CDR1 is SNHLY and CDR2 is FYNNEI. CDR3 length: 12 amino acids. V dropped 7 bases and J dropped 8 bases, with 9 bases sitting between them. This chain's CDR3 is CASTEGTNVLTF. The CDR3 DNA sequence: TGTGCCAGCACAGAGGGTACCAACGTCCTGACTTTC. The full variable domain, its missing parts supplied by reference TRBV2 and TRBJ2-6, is EPEVTQTPSHQVTQMGQEVILRCVPISNHLYFYWYRQILGQKVEFLVSFYNNEISEKSEIFDDQFSVERPDGSNFTLKIRSTKLEDSAMYFCASTEGTNVLTFGAGSRLTVL.